This TCR beta chain was captured by sequencing in a study of blood T cell repertoires in COVID-19. The overall study: Researchers got acute and convalescent COVID-19 samples from the United States, Italy and Spain.

The V gene's germline CDR1 is LNHDA and CDR2 SQIVND (reference sequence). V trimming: 4 bases; J trimming: 5 bases; junction bases outside the gene matches: 7. The CDR3 covers 15 residues. This table comes from immunoSEQ multiplex PCR, and its TCRdb copy is limited to in-frame clones, with some not included. The profile covers over 200,000 clones, with approximately 82% appearing a single time and about an eighth taken by the ten largest. The specimen was peripheral blood. V and J are TRBV19 and TRBJ2-1, with 8 bases fitting TRBD2. The source is a woman between 40 and 50 years old with acute or convalescent COVID-19. CDR3 in DNA: TGTGCCAGTAGTAGCAGCGGGAGTAACGACAATGAGCAGTTCTTC. As protein: CASSSSGSNDNEQFF.